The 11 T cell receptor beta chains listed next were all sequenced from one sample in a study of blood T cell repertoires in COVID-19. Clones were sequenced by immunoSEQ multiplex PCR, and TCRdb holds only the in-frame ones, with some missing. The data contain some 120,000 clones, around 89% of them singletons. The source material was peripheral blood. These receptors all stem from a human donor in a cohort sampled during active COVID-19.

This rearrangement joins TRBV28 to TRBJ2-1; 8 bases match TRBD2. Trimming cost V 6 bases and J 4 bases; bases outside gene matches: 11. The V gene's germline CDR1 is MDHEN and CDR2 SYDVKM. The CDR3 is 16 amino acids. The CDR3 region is CASSPGRASGYNEQFF. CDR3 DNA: TGTGCCAGCAGCCCTGGCCGGGCTAGCGGGTACAATGAGCAGTTCTTC.

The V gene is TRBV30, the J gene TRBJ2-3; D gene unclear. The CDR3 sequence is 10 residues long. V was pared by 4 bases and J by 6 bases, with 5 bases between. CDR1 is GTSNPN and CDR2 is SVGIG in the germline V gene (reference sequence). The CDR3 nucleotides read TGTGCCTGGAAACAGGATACGCAGTATTTT. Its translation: CAWKQDTQYF.

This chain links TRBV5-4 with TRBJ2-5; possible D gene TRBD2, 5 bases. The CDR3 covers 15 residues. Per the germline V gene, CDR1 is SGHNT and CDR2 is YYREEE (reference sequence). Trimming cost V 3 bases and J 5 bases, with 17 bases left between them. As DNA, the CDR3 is TGTGCCAGCAGCTCCCGCCATGGTCCGGGGGAGACCCAGTACTTC. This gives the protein CASSSRHGPGETQYF.

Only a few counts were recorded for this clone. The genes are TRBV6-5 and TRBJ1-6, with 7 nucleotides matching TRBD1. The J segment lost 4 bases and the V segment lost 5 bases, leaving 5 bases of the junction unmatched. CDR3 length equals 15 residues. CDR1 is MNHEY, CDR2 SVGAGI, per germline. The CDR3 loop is CASSSAGGYNSPLHF. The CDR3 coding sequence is TGTGCCAGCAGTAGTGCAGGGGGTTATAATTCACCCCTCCACTTT.

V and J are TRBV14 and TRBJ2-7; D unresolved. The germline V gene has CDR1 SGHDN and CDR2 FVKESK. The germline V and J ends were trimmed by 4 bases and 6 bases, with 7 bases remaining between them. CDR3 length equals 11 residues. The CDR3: CASSPGGEQYF. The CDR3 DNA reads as TGTGCCAGCAGCCCCGGTGGCGAGCAGTACTTC.

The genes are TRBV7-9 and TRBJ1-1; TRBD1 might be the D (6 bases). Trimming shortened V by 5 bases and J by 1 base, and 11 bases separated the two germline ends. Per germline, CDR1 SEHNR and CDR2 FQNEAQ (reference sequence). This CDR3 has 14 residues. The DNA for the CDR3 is TGTGCCAGCAGCCCCGGGACAACGAACACTGAAGCTTTCTTT. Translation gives CASSPGTTNTEAFF.

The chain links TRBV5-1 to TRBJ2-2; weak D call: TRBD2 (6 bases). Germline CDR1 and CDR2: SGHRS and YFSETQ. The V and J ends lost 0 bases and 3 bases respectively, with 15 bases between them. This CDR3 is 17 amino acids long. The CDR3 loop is CASSLGWGSGHTGELFF. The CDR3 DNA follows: TGCGCCAGCAGCTTGGGCTGGGGTAGCGGCCACACCGGGGAGCTGTTTTTT.

CDR3 amino acids: CASSPYLAGGLEQYF. CDR3 DNA sequence: TGTGCCAGCAGCCCGTATCTAGCGGGGGGGCTCGAGCAGTACTTC. The chain is built from TRBV7-2 and TRBJ2-7; TRBD2 aligns across 12 bases. The CDR3 is 15 residues long. The germline CDR1 and CDR2 sequences are SGHTA and FQGNSA. V shed 5 bases and J 6 bases; nucleotides not matched to a gene: 8.

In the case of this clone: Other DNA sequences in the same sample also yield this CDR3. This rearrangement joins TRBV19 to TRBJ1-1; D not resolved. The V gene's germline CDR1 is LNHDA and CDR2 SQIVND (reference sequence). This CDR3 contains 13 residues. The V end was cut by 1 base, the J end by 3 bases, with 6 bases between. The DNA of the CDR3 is TGTGCCAGTAGTATAGGGGGAGACACTGAAGCTTTCTTT. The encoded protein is CASSIGGDTEAFF.

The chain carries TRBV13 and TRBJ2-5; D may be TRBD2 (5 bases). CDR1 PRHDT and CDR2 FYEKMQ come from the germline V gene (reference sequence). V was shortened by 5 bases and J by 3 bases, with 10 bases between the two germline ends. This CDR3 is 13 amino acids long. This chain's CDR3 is CASSPLAEETQYF. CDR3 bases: TGTGCCAGCAGCCCCCTAGCCGAAGAGACCCAGTACTTC.

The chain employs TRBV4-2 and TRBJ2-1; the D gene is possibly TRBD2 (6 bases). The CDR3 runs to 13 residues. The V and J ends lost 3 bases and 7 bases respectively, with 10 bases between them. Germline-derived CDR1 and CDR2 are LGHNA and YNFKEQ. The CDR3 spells CASSQASGNEQFF. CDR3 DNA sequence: TGTGCCAGCAGCCAGGCAAGCGGGAATGAGCAGTTCTTC.